This T cell receptor (beta chain) comes out of a study of blood T cell repertoires in COVID-19. The germline V gene has CDR1 GTSNPN and CDR2 SVGIG (reference sequence). The V and J ends lost 7 bases and 4 bases respectively, with 17 bases between them. The CDR3 sequence is 14 residues long. In the study's own analysis: Reference gene primer amplification in the assay estimated nucleated cell counts. TCRdb's copy holds only in-frame clones and misses some; the assay was immunoSEQ multiplex PCR. The V and J calls and the clone size are those of that table, but D and trimming were determined from the DNA. The data show 210,000 or so clones, approximately 90% seen once.

V usage is TRBV30 and J usage is TRBJ2-1, with a tentative D call TRBD2 (6 bases). Material for sequencing was peripheral blood. This clonotype was obtained from a man aged 50 to 59 with acute or convalescent COVID-19. This chain's CDR3 is CASAGLPLYNEQFF. In nucleotides, the CDR3 is TGTGCCTCCGCCGGACTACCACTTTACAATGAGCAGTTCTTC.